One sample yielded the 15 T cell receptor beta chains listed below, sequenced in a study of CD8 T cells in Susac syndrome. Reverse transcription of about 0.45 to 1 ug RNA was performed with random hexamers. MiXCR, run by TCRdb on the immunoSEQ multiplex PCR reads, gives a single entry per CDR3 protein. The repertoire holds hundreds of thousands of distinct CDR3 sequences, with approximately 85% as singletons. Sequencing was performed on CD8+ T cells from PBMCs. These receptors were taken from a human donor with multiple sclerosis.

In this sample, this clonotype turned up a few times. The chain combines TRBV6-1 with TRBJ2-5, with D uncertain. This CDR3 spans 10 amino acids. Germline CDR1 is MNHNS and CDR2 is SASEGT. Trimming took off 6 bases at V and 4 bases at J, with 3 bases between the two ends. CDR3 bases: TGTGCCAGCAGGTCAGAGACCCAGTACTTC. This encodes CASRSETQYF.

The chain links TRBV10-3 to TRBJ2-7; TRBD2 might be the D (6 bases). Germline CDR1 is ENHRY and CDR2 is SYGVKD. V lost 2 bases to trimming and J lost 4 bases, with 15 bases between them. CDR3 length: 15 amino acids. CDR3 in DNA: TGTGCCATCAGTGAGCAGTTAGGCGGGACTTACGAGCAGTACTTC. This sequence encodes CAISEQLGGTYEQYF.

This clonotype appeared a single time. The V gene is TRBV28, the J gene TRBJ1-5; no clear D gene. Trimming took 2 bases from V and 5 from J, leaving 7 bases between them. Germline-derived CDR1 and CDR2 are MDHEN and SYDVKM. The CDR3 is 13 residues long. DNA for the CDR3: TGTGCCAGCAGTTTACAGCCGGATCAGCCCCAGCATTTT. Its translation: CASSLQPDQPQHF.

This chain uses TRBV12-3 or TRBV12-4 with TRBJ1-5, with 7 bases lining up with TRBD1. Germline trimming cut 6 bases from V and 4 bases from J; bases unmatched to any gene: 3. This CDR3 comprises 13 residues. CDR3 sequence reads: CASRGQLNQPQHF. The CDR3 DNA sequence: TGTGCCAGCAGGGGACAGTTAAATCAGCCCCAGCATTTT.

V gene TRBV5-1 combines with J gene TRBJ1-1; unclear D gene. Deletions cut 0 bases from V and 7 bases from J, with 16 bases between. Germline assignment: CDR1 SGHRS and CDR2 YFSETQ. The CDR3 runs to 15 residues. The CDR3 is CASSLAGTTGIEAFF. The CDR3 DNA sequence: TGCGCCAGCAGCTTGGCCGGAACGACCGGAATTGAAGCTTTCTTT.

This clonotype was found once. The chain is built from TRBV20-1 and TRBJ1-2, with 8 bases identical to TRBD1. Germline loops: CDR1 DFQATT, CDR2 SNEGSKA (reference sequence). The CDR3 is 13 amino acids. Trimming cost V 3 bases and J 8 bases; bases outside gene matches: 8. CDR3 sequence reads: CSARDDRGAGYTF. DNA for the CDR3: TGCAGTGCTAGGGATGACAGGGGAGCCGGCTACACCTTC.

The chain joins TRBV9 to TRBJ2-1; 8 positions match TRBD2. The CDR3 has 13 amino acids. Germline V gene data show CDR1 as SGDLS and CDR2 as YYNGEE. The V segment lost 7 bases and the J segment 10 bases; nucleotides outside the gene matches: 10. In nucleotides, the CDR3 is TGTGCCAGCGGTCGAGCGGGAGAGGGGGAGCAGTTCTTC. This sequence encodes CASGRAGEGEQFF.

The CDR3 bases are TGTGCCTCAGCGAGGGGCGGGACTGCAGATACGCAGTATTTT. The encoded protein is CASARGGTADTQYF. The chain has TRBV30 and TRBJ2-3, with D perhaps TRBD2 (6 bases). Germline V lookup: CDR1 GTSNPN, CDR2 SVGIG (reference sequence). The V and J ends lost 7 bases and 4 bases respectively, with 18 bases between them. There are 14 residues in the CDR3.

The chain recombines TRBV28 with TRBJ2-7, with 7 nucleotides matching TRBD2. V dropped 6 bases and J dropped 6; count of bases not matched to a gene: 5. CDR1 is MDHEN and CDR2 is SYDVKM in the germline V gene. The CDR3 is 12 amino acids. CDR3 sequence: CASSSGKPEQYF. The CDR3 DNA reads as TGTGCCAGCAGCAGCGGGAAACCCGAGCAGTACTTC. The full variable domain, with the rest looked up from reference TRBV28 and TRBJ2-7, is DVKVTQSSRYLVKRTGEKVFLECVQDMDHENMFWYRQDPGLGLRLIYFSYDVKMKEKGDIPEGYSVSREKKERFSLILESASTNQTSMYLCASSSGKPEQYFGPGTRLTVT.

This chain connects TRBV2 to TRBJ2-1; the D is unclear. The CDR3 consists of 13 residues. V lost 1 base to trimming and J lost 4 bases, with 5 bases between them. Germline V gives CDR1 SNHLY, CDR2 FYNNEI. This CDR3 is CASSEEQYNEQFF. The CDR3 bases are TGTGCCAGCAGTGAAGAACAGTACAATGAGCAGTTCTTC.

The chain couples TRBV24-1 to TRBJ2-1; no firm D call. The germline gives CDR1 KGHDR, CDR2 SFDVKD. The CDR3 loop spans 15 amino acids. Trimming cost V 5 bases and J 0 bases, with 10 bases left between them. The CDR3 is CATSGEESSYNEQFF. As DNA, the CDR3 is TGTGCCACCAGTGGTGAGGAGAGCTCCTACAATGAGCAGTTCTTC.

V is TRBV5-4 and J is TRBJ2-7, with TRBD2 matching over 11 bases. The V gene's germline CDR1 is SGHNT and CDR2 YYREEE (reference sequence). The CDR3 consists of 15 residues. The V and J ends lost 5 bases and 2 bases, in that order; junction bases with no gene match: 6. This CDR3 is CASSQGLAATYEQYF. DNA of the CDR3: TGTGCCAGCAGTCAGGGACTAGCGGCGACCTACGAGCAGTACTTC.

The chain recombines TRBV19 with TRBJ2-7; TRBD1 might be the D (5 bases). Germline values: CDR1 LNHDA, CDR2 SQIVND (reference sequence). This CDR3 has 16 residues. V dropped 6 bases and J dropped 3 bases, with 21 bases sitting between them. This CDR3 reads CASSLGQGSLLYEQYF. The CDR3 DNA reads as TGTGCCAGTAGCTTGGGGCAGGGAAGCCTCCTCTACGAGCAGTACTTC. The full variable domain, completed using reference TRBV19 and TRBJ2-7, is DGGITQSPKYLFRKEGQNVTLSCEQNLNHDAMYWYRQDPGQGLRLIYYSQIVNDFQKGDIAEGYSVSREKKESFPLTVTSAQKNPTAFYLCASSLGQGSLLYEQYFGPGTRLTVT.

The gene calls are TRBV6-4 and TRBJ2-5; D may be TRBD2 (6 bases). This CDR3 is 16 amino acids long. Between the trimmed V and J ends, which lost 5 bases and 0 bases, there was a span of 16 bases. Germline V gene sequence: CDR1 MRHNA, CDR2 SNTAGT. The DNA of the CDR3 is TGTGCCAGCAGTTCAACTCCGGGAGATTACCAAGAGACCCAGTACTTC. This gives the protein CASSSTPGDYQETQYF.

The CDR3 is CASSPTPDRDHTGELFF. The DNA of the CDR3 is TGTGCCAGCAGCCCGACCCCCGACAGGGACCACACCGGGGAGCTGTTTTTT. The chain links TRBV6-4 to TRBJ2-2; TRBD1 agrees at 7 bases. CDR3 length equals 17 residues. CDR1 and CDR2 (germline): MRHNA, SNTAGT. The V and J ends lost 6 bases and 3 bases, in that order; junction bases with no gene match: 13.